This record covers a single T cell receptor beta chain. No cognate antigen has been identified for it. No much larger clone exists at a distance of one base, and base qualities are not known. This entry belongs to a study of technical replicates of blood from a handful of donors (dated by TCRdb to between 2016 and 2019). Libraries came from the immunoSEQ multiplex PCR assay. This immuneACCESS table, as held by TCRdb, lists in-frame sequences with V and J called but not all clones. Of the missing ones, under half trace to an unresolved V gene in checked studies; the others have no known cause. The sample yields 65,000 to 85,000 clones; 80% to 95% were counted once. Roughly 0.37% of the sample lies in the top ten. As encoded in the germline V gene, CDR1 is SGHDT while CDR2 is YYEEEE. Deletion took 2 bases off V and 1 base off J, with a span of 15 bases between the germline ends. Measured from the cysteine to the phenylalanine, the CDR3 is 16 residues long. The only DNA kept is the CDR3, 48 bases in frame from the first base.

The sequenced material came from T cells isolated from PBMCs. This receptor was taken from a human donor in good health. The sequence is built from TRBV5-6 and TRBJ2-5; tentative D gene TRBD2, with 7 bases matching. The DNA is as follows: TGTGCCAGCAGCTTTGACCTGGGGGGGCCCCAAGAGACCCAGTACTTC. Its translation reads: CASSFDLGGPQETQYF. With all but the CDR3 taken from the reference TRBV5-6 and TRBJ2-5 genes, the full variable domain is: DAGVTQSPTHLIKTRGQQVTLRCSPKSGHDTVSWYQQALGQGPQFIFQYYEEEERQRGNFPDRFSGHQFPNYSSELNVNALLLGDSALYLCASSFDLGGPQETQYFGPGTRLLVL.